The source of this T cell receptor beta chain is a study of T cell repertoires in cytomegalovirus infection. About the study: Indicated by public TCR beta signatures were CMV infection and matching HLA type.

Germline CDR1 and CDR2: SGHTA and FQGNSA. Germline trimming cut 6 bases from V and 4 bases from J; bases unmatched to any gene: 5. The CDR3 spans 13 residues. Whole-study findings and limits: Within the response measured ex vivo, HLA-C-restricted CMV-specific TCR beta clonotypes were dominant.

This clonotype appeared many times. The target antigen is unknown. TCRdb re-analysed the reads in MiXCR, keeping a single row per CDR3 protein. The sample contains about 700,000 distinct CDR3 sequences, approximately 33% of which appear only once. Sequenced here: cultured PBMCs, sampled from culture after CMV antigen stimulation. The gene calls are TRBV7-2 and TRBJ1-1; 7 nucleotides agree with TRBD1. This receptor was taken from a human donor in good health (CMV status not recorded). Some clones in this sample may be carry-over from other donors' samples. The CDR3 nucleotides read TGTGCCAGCAGACTCCAGGGGGGCACTGAAGCTTTCTTT. This encodes CASRLQGGTEAFF.